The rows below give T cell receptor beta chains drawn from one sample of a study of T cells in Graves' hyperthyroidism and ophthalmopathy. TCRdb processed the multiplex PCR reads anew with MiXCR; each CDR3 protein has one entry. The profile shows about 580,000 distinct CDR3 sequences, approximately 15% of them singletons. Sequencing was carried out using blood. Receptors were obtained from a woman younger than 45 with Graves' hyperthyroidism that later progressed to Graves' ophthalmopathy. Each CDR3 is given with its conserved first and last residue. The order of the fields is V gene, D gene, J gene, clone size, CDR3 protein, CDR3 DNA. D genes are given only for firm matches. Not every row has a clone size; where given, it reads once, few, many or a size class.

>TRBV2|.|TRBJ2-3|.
CASSEETDSDTQCF
TGTGCCAGCAGTGAGGAAACTGATTCAGATACGCAGTGTTTT
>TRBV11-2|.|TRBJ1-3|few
CASSLPGPNTIYF
TGTGCCAGCAGCTTACCCGGCCCAAACACCATATATTTT
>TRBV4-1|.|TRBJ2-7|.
CASSQPAGPNQYEQYF
TGCGCCAGCAGCCAACCGGCAGGTCCTAATCAGTATGAGCAGTACTTC
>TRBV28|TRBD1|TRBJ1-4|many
CASSRRGGESRKLFF
TGTGCCAGCAGTCGCAGGGGGGGAGAATCAAGAAAACTGTTTTTT
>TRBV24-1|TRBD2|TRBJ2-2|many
CATSEPTSGMNGELFF
TGTGCCACCAGTGAGCCGACTAGCGGGATGAACGGGGAGCTGTTTTTT
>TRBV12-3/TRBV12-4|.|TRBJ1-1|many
CASSPTLGGTEAFF
TGTGCCAGCAGCCCTACTCTAGGGGGCACTGAAGCTTTCTTT
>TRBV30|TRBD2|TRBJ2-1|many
CAWGVAGGNEQFF
TGTGCCTGGGGAGTAGCGGGAGGCAATGAGCAGTTCTTC
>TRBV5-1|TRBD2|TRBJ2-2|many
CASSPTSGRAHTGELFF
TGCGCCAGCAGTCCCACTAGCGGGAGAGCGCACACCGGGGAGCTGTTTTTT
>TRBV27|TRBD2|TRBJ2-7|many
CASSFRTSGSPGEQYF
TGTGCCAGCAGTTTCCGGACTAGCGGGAGCCCGGGAGAGCAGTACTTC
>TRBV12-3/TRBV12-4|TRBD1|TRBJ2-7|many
CASSPNRGGEQYF
TGTGCCAGCAGCCCCAACAGGGGCGGCGAGCAGTACTTC
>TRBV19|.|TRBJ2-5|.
CASSTGVRETQYF
TGTGCCAGTAGCACTGGGGTCCGAGAGACCCAGTACTTC
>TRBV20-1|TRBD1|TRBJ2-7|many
CSAKGTGDINEQYF
TGCAGTGCTAAGGGGACAGGGGATATCAACGAGCAGTACTTC
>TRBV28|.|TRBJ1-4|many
CASSLLGALKNEKLFF
TGTGCCAGCAGTTTACTGGGGGCGCTTAAAAATGAAAAACTGTTTTTT
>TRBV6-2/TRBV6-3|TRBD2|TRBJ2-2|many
CASSYSSFRTSTGELFF
TGTGCCAGCAGTTACTCGAGCTTTCGGACTAGCACCGGGGAGCTGTTTTTT
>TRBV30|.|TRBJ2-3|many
CAWSGLQGLADTQYF
TGTGCCTGGAGTGGTTTGCAGGGGCTCGCAGATACGCAGTATTTT
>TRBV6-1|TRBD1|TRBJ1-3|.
CASRITGTGDGNTIYF
TGTGCCAGCAGGATTACCGGGACAGGGGACGGAAACACCATATATTTT
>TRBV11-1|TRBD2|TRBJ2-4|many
CATNPRVTSWYF
TGTGCCACCAACCCACGAGTGACTAGCTGGTACTTC
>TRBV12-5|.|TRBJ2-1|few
CASALTGSSYNEQFF
TGTGCTAGTGCCCTTACAGGGAGCTCCTACAATGAGCAGTTCTTC
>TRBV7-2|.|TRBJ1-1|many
CASSSDLLSEAFF
TGTGCCAGCAGCTCGGACCTCCTATCTGAAGCTTTCTTT
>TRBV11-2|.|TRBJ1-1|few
CASSLDPDRTEAFF
TGTGCCAGCAGCTTAGACCCGGACCGGACTGAAGCTTTCTTT
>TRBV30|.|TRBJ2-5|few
CAWSFPLGLQETQYF
TGTGCCTGGAGTTTCCCCCTGGGCTTACAAGAGACCCAGTACTTC
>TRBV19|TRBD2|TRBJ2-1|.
CASSIDLLKGTSGRLF
TGTGCCAGTAGTATAGATCTGCTGAAGGGAACTAGCGGGAGACTCTTC
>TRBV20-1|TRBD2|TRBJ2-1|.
CSARKAGVDNEQFF
TGCAGTGCTAGAAAAGCGGGAGTGGACAATGAGCAGTTCTTC
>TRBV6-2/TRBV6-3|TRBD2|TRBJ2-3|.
CASTESREAPTDTQYF
TGTGCCAGCACCGAATCCCGGGAGGCACCCACAGATACGCAGTATTTT
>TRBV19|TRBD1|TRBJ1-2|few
CASSTDRGQNYGYTF
TGTGCCAGTAGTACGGACAGGGGTCAAAACTATGGCTACACCTTC
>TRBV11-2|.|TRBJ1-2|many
CASSLGGGDYGYTF
TGTGCCAGCAGCTTAGGCGGGGGCGACTATGGCTACACCTTC
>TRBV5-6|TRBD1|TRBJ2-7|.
CASSFGQGNYEQYF
TGTGCCAGCAGCTTTGGACAGGGTAACTACGAGCAGTACTTC
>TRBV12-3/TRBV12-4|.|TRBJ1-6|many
CASSLVTNRESPLHF
TGTGCCAGCAGTTTAGTGACAAATAGGGAGTCACCCCTCCACTTT
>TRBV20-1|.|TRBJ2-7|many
CSASEGYTYEQYF
TGCAGTGCTAGCGAGGGGTATACCTACGAGCAGTACTTC
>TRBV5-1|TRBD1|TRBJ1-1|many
CASSPAGGGTEAFF
TGCGCCAGCAGCCCTGCAGGGGGCGGCACTGAAGCTTTCTTT
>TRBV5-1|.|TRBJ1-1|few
CASSLGQGVINTEAFF
TGCGCCAGCAGCTTGGGGCAGGGAGTAATCAACACTGAAGCTTTCTTT
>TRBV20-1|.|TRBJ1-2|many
CSASKGEMRGYTF
TGCAGTGCTAGTAAGGGAGAGATGAGAGGCTACACCTTC
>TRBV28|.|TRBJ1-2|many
CASSPTTGRYGYTF
TGTGCCAGCAGTCCAACGACAGGACGCTATGGCTACACCTTC
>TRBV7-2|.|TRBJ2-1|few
CASSFALSGFYNEQFF
TGTGCCAGCAGCTTTGCCCTCTCGGGCTTTTACAATGAGCAGTTCTTC
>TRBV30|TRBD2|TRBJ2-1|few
CAWSVLLAGDSRFF
TGTGCCTGGAGTGTATTGCTAGCGGGAGACTCGCGGTTCTTC
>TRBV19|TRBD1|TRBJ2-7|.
CASSTGLRQGAYEQYF
TGTGCCAGTAGTACCGGCTTAAGACAGGGCGCCTACGAGCAGTACTTC
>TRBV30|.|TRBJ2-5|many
CAWSVMITETQYF
TGTGCCTGGAGTGTAATGATTACAGAGACCCAGTACTTC
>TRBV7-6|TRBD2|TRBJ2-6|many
CASSLVGLAGASSGANVLTF
TGTGCCAGCAGCTTAGTGGGACTAGCGGGCGCAAGCTCTGGGGCCAACGTCCTGACTTTC
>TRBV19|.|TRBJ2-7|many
CASKVSHSATTTYEQYF
TGTGCCAGTAAAGTCTCGCATTCGGCCACCACCACGTACGAGCAGTACTTC
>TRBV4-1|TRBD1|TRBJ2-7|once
CASSPEQGQSYEQYF
TGCGCCAGCAGCCCGGAACAGGGACAGAGCTACGAGCAGTACTTC
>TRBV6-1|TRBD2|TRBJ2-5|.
CASSEVGYSGGETQYF
TGTGCCAGCAGTGAAGTTGGGTATAGCGGGGGCGAGACCCAGTACTTC
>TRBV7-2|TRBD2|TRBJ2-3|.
CASSLGASGTKDTQYF
TGTGCCAGCAGCCTGGGGGCTAGCGGGACTAAGGATACGCAGTATTTT
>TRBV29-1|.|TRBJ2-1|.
CSVEDRGNEQFF
TGCAGCGTTGAAGATCGAGGCAATGAGCAGTTCTTC
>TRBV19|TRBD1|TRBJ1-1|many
CASSSGGTGLTEAFF
TGTGCCAGTAGTTCGGGCGGGACAGGACTCACTGAAGCTTTCTTT
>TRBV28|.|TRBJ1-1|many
CASSLGHLNTEAFF
TGTGCCAGCAGTTTAGGACATTTAAACACTGAAGCTTTCTTT
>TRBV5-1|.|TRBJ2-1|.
CASSLEAWEQFF
TGCGCCAGCAGCTTGGAGGCGTGGGAGCAGTTCTTC
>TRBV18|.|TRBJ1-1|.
CASSPPVPHTEAFF
TGTGCCAGCTCACCACCCGTCCCCCACACTGAAGCTTTCTTT
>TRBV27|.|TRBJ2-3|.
CASSSLITSDTQYF
TGTGCCAGCAGTTCCCTCATAACTTCAGATACGCAGTATTTT
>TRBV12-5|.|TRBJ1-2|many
CASGLTDYGYTF
TGTGCTAGTGGTTTGACAGACTATGGCTACACCTTC
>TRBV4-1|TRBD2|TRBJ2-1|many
CASSPASGRAYEQFF
TGCGCCAGCAGCCCGGCTAGCGGGAGAGCCTATGAGCAGTTCTTC
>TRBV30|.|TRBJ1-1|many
CAWSVTGLGNTEAFF
TGTGCCTGGAGTGTGACAGGCCTCGGGAACACTGAAGCTTTCTTT
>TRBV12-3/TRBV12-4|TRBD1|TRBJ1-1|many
CAVDRGGTEAFF
TGTGCCGTCGACAGGGGCGGCACTGAAGCTTTCTTT
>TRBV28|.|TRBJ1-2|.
CASRGDRTNYGYTF
TGTGCCAGCAGGGGCGACAGGACTAACTATGGCTACACCTTC
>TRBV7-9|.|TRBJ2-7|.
CASSPTGIPYEQYF
TGTGCCAGCAGCCCTACAGGTATTCCCTACGAGCAGTACTTC
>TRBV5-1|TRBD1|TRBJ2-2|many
CASSPGQGVTGELFF
TGCGCCAGCAGCCCGGGACAGGGGGTGACCGGGGAGCTGTTTTTT
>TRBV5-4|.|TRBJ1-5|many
CASSRTPGEGQPQHF
TGTGCCAGCAGCCGAACTCCAGGGGAAGGTCAGCCCCAGCATTTT
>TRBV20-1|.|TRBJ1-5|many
CSARDHRGFGQPQHF
TGCAGTGCTAGAGATCATCGGGGCTTTGGTCAGCCCCAGCATTTT
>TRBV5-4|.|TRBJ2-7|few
CASSLVSRYEQYF
TGTGCCAGCAGCTTGGTCTCTCGGTACGAGCAGTACTTC